A selection of T cell receptor beta chains follows, all from one sample in a study of blood T cell repertoires in COVID-19. TCRdb keeps only in-frame clones here, not all; method: immunoSEQ multiplex PCR. The data hold roughly 190,000 clones, with over 75% observed a single time. The sequenced sample was peripheral blood. These receptors all stem from a man in his fifties or sixties with acute or convalescent COVID-19. Both conserved end residues are part of each CDR3. Fields, in order: J gene, clone size, V gene, D gene, CDR3 DNA, CDR3 protein. The D gene is left open where the match is weak. Clone size is stated in some rows and not others, as once, few, many or a class when expanded.

TRBJ2-3,NA,TRBV7-2,NA,TGTGCCAGCAGCTTAGCGGGGGCAACAGATACGCAGTATTTT,CASSLAGATDTQYF
TRBJ1-1,once,TRBV28,NA,TGTGCCAGCAGAAGGGACGGGAGGACGGCCGCTTTCTTT,CASRRDGRTAAFF
TRBJ2-2,NA,TRBV29-1,NA,TGCAGCGTTAGCAGGGTTGCCACCGGGGAGCTGTTTTTT,CSVSRVATGELFF
TRBJ1-1,NA,TRBV18,NA,TGTGCCAGCACCCTCCTCCCGGGAAGTGGCACTGAAGCTTTCTTT,CASTLLPGSGTEAFF
TRBJ1-4,NA,TRBV6-2/TRBV6-3,TRBD1,TGTGCCAGCAGTTATGCCGGGACAGAAGAAAAACTGTTTTTT,CASSYAGTEEKLFF
TRBJ2-1,NA,TRBV27,TRBD2,TGTGCCAGCAGTTGGGCACTGGTGGGAGGGCCACATGAGCAGTTCTTC,CASSWALVGGPHEQFF
TRBJ2-1,NA,TRBV3-1/TRBV3-2,NA,TGTGCCAGCAGCCGGGCCAGGGAGGTAAGCAATGAGCAGTTCTTC,CASSRAREVSNEQFF
TRBJ2-3,NA,TRBV18,NA,TGTGCCAGCTCACCGAGGCAAACAGATACGCAGTATTTT,CASSPRQTDTQYF
TRBJ1-5,NA,TRBV6-2/TRBV6-3,NA,TGTGCCAGCAGTTACGAGGGAGGCCCCCAGCCCCAGCATTTT,CASSYEGGPQPQHF
TRBJ1-4,NA,TRBV7-7,NA,TGTGCTAGCAGCCGGGGGGGCCGGGGTGAAAAACTGTTTTTT,CASSRGGRGEKLFF
TRBJ2-7,NA,TRBV27,NA,TGTGCCAGCAGTTTATCGTACAGAAACGAGCAGTACTTC,CASSLSYRNEQYF
TRBJ2-7,NA,TRBV27,NA,TGTGCCAGCGGATACAGGGCGGCCTACGAGCAGTACTTC,CASGYRAAYEQYF
TRBJ2-7,NA,TRBV19,NA,TGTGCCAGTAGTACGGGGGGTTTTTCGGGGGCGAGAGGCGAGCAGTACTTC,CASSTGGFSGARGEQYF
TRBJ1-3,NA,TRBV7-9,TRBD1,TGTGCCAGCAGCTCGGACAGGGAGTCAAACACCATATATTTT,CASSSDRESNTIYF
TRBJ1-6,NA,TRBV3-1/TRBV3-2,NA,TGTGCCAGCAGCCAAGTCTGGGCCCCAAATTCACCCCTCCACTTT,CASSQVWAPNSPLHF
TRBJ2-1,NA,TRBV5-8,TRBD2,TGTGCCAGCAGCATTAGGACTAGCGGGTACAATGAGCAGTTCTTC,CASSIRTSGYNEQFF
TRBJ1-2,NA,TRBV18,TRBD1,TGTGCCAGCTCACCATCCGGGACAGACAGCTATGGCTACACCTTC,CASSPSGTDSYGYTF
TRBJ1-4,NA,TRBV29-1,NA,TGCAGCGTTGATGGGGGGACCCTCAGAGAAAAACTGTTTTTT,CSVDGGTLREKLFF
TRBJ1-1,NA,TRBV28,NA,TGTGCCAGCAGGTCCAGGCATTTAAGGATCACTGAAGCTTTCTTT,CASRSRHLRITEAFF
TRBJ1-5,NA,TRBV28,TRBD1,TGTGCCAGCAGTTTGGACAGGGGACAGCCCCAGCATTTT,CASSLDRGQPQHF
TRBJ2-5,NA,TRBV6-6,TRBD2,TGTGCCACCGGGGGGGAGGGCGAGACCCAGTACTTC,CATGGEGETQYF
TRBJ1-5,NA,TRBV7-2,TRBD1,TGTGCCAGCAGCTTAGGACAGGGGGTCCAGCCCCAGCATTTT,CASSLGQGVQPQHF
TRBJ1-1,few,TRBV7-6,NA,TGTGCCAGCAGCGCAACACAGGGCAAAGCTTTCTTT,CASSATQGKAFF
TRBJ2-3,NA,TRBV19,NA,TGTGCCAGTAGTTCAGCGGTTGGGGTGACAGATACGCAGTATTTT,CASSSAVGVTDTQYF
TRBJ1-1,NA,TRBV4-1,TRBD1,TGCGCCAGCAGCTACTGGACAGGGCCGGACACTGAAGCTTTCTTT,CASSYWTGPDTEAFF
TRBJ1-2,NA,TRBV7-8,TRBD1,TGTGCCAGCAGCTTAGCGCTCGGAGGCAGGGGGCGCCGGGGCTATGGCTACACCTTC,CASSLALGGRGRRGYGYTF